The rows below give T cell receptor beta chains drawn from one sample of a study of post-analysis software for immune sequencing data. Each CDR3 protein gets one entry after TCRdb re-called the PCR reads with MiXCR. The sample comprises roughly 150,000 distinct CDR3 sequences, about 37% of which are singletons, and roughly 28% rests with the top ten. Sequences were derived from blood, sampled after autologous hematopoietic stem cell transplantation. Receptors originate from a girl aged 5-17 years with multiple sclerosis. CDR3s include the opening cysteine and the closing phenylalanine or tryptophan. Each record gives: V gene, CDR3 protein.

TRBV11-2 | CASSYPGRAGTQYF
TRBV4-3 | CASSQAHGQPQHF
TRBV25-1 | CASSDNRGRNYGYTF
TRBV28 | CASTSPTETRGADTQYF
TRBV2 | CASGKLAGAYNEQFF
TRBV7-8 | CASSPEAGRTYEQYF
TRBV24-1 | CATSDSWTGETQYF
TRBV12-3/TRBV12-4 | CASSLTGAVAEAFF
TRBV7-9 | CASSSLGGSASYEQYF
TRBV12-3/TRBV12-4 | CASSTTRGAQPGTSTDTQYF
TRBV7-2 | CASSSGGGDEKLFF
TRBV3-1 | CASAKGWGNQPQHF
TRBV9 | CASSVAPLAGGNYNEQFF
TRBV20-1 | CSGRVAGGSGEQFF
TRBV18 | CASSPARDRGQVTQYF
TRBV18 | CASSPTGGGNEQYF
TRBV12-3/TRBV12-4 | CASSLGEGPDTQYF
TRBV3-1 | CASSQDRAARETQYF
TRBV5-1 | CASSHAGSSYEQYF
TRBV9 | CASSVRLAGGGDLSTDTQYF
TRBV15 | CATSREAGLAGGTQYF
TRBV7-9 | CASSLRSAGGFDEQFF
TRBV10-3 | CAISEATSGSFNVQFF
TRBV20-1 | CSARDWGGQTQYF
TRBV7-2 | CASRTGFQETQYF
TRBV28 | CASSPLRRGGPYEQYF
TRBV3-1 | CASSRETSGPYNEQFF
TRBV29-1 | CSSGSSNYGYTF
TRBV2 | CASSVTRSYEQYF
TRBV3-1 | CASSRSGTAFGLEKLFF
TRBV20-1 | CSAHGTGRFNQPQHF
TRBV10-2 | CASSRTASGSRNEQFF